The 27 T cell receptor beta chains given below trace back to one sample, sequenced in a study of T cell responses to AZD1222 COVID-19 vaccine. The repertoire was sequenced with immunoSEQ multiplex PCR; TCRdb's copy has only in-frame clones and lacks some. The sample lists over 150,000 clones, roughly nine tenths occurring once. This sample comprised peripheral blood, obtained on day 0 of AZD1222 vaccination. These receptor sequences come from an adult in good health.

J is TRBJ2-1 and V is TRBV3-1 (or the pseudogene TRBV3-2), with TRBD2 as a possible D gene (5 bases). Germline V gene data show CDR1 as LGHDT and CDR2 as YNNKEL (reference sequence). The CDR3 has 15 amino acids. V was shortened by 7 bases and J by 4 bases, with 17 bases between the two germline ends. Written as DNA, the CDR3 is TGTGCCAGCACTGGAGTTGCGGGTCGTTACAATGAGCAGTTCTTC. Its translation is CASTGVAGRYNEQFF.

This chain uses TRBV28 with TRBJ1-1; D ambiguous. V was trimmed by 5 bases and J by 1 base, leaving 11 bases between them. The CDR3 length is 14 residues. Germline CDR1 MDHEN, CDR2 SYDVKM. The CDR3 coding sequence is TGTGCCAGCAGTCTCGGGGTGGCGAACACTGAAGCTTTCTTT. Residues: CASSLGVANTEAFF.

The chain employs TRBV5-1 and TRBJ1-6; D is uncertain. V was shortened by 2 bases and J by 6 bases, with 9 bases between the two germline ends. CDR1 and CDR2 (germline): SGHRS, YFSETQ. The CDR3 consists of 14 residues. CDR3 region: CASSFTFGNSPLHF. CDR3 coding DNA: TGCGCCAGCAGCTTCACCTTCGGTAATTCACCCCTCCACTTT. Filled out from reference TRBV5-1 and TRBJ1-6, the complete variable domain reads KAGVTQTPRYLIKTRGQQVTLSCSPISGHRSVSWYQQTPGQGLQFLFEYFSETQRNKGNFPGRFSGRQFSNSRSEMNVSTLELGDSALYLCASSFTFGNSPLHFGNGTRLTVT.

This clone has only a few counts. This CDR3 is CASSSANTGELFF. The CDR3 bases are TGTGCCAGCAGCTCCGCGAACACCGGGGAGCTGTTTTTT. The chain is built from TRBV5-8 and TRBJ2-2; D is uncertain. Germline V gene data show CDR1 as SGHTS and CDR2 as YDEGEE. The CDR3 is 13 amino acids. V dropped 3 bases and J dropped 0 bases, with 3 bases sitting between them. The complete variable domain, with remaining parts taken from reference TRBV5-8 and TRBJ2-2, reads EAGVTQSPTHLIKTRGQQATLRCSPISGHTSVYWYQQALGLGLQFLLWYDEGEERNRGNFPPRFSGRQFPNYSSELNVNALELEDSALYLCASSSANTGELFFGEGSRLTVL.

The gene calls are TRBV29-1 and TRBJ1-1; possible D gene TRBD1, 6 bases. CDR1 SQVTM and CDR2 ANQGSEA come from the germline V gene. The ends were cut back, 6 bases at V and 4 bases at J, with 12 bases in the middle. The CDR3 has 12 residues. CDR3 in DNA: TGCAGCGTACAGGGTTGGACCACTGAAGCTTTCTTT. It is translated as CSVQGWTTEAFF.

The count of this clone is one. The chain combines TRBV19 with TRBJ1-1, with D possibly matching TRBD1 (5 bases). CDR1 is LNHDA, CDR2 SQIVND, per germline (reference sequence). CDR3 size: 13 residues. Trimming took 9 bases from V and 6 from J, leaving 17 bases between them. As DNA, the CDR3 is TGTGCCAGCACTTTTGGGGGGTCGGCTGAAGCTTTCTTT. Encoded protein: CASTFGGSAEAFF.

This rearrangement joins TRBV7-6 to TRBJ2-2; TRBD1 matches at 10 bases. Germline V CDR1 and CDR2: SGHVS, FNYEAQ. Trimming took 6 bases from V and 5 from J; bases not matched to a gene: 3. This CDR3 has 14 amino acids. The CDR3 sequence is CASSRTGGTGELFF. CDR3 DNA sequence: TGTGCCAGCAGTCGGACAGGGGGAACCGGGGAGCTGTTTTTT.

The gene calls are TRBV6-5 and TRBJ1-5, with D perhaps TRBD1 (5 bases). CDR1 is MNHEY and CDR2 is SVGAGI in the germline V gene. V lost 5 bases, J lost 0 bases, and 11 bases lay in between. This CDR3 spans 15 amino acids. CDR3 sequence reads: CASSPRGNSNQPQHF. CDR3 nucleotides: TGTGCCAGCAGTCCCCGGGGGAATAGCAATCAGCCCCAGCATTTT.

The gene calls are TRBV6-5 and TRBJ1-5; TRBD1 matches 8 bases. CDR1 and CDR2 from the germline V gene are MNHEY and SVGAGI. The CDR3 covers 15 residues. V shed 0 bases, J shed 6 bases, and the junction held 4 bases outside the gene matches. The CDR3 reads CASSYSRTGSQPQHF. CDR3 DNA: TGTGCCAGCAGTTACTCGAGGACAGGGAGTCAGCCCCAGCATTTT.

The sample holds one count of this clone. This chain uses TRBV19 with TRBJ2-7, with D perhaps matching TRBD2 (7 bases). The CDR3 has 14 residues. Trimming left V 7 bases short and J 1 base short, with 14 bases between. Germline CDR1 reads LNHDA; CDR2 reads SQIVND (reference sequence). The CDR3: CASNPGGRSYEQYF. In DNA, the CDR3 is TGTGCCAGTAACCCCGGGGGGCGTTCCTACGAGCAGTACTTC. The variable domain in full, with the rest retrieved from reference TRBV19 and TRBJ2-7, is DGGITQSPKYLFRKEGQNVTLSCEQNLNHDAMYWYRQDPGQGLRLIYYSQIVNDFQKGDIAEGYSVSREKKESFPLTVTSAQKNPTAFYLCASNPGGRSYEQYFGPGTRLTVT.

The chain uses TRBV28 and TRBJ1-2; D not resolved. The germline CDR1 and CDR2 sequences are MDHEN and SYDVKM. The CDR3 covers 14 residues. V was clipped by 5 bases and J by 0 bases, with 10 bases between them. For the CDR3, the DNA is TGTGCCAGCAGTGCGCCTACAGCTAACTATGGCTACACCTTC. Translated: CASSAPTANYGYTF.

The J gene is TRBJ2-1, the V gene TRBV15; D gene unclear. The length of the CDR3 is 15 residues. Germline loops: CDR1 LNHNV, CDR2 YYDKDF (reference sequence). Trimming left V 3 bases short and J 3 bases short, with 12 bases between. For the CDR3, the DNA is TGTGCCACCAGCAGCCCCCCGGGCGGCTACAATGAGCAGTTCTTC. Protein sequence: CATSSPPGGYNEQFF.

The V call is TRBV12-3 or TRBV12-4, the J call TRBJ2-3; D is perhaps TRBD2 (6 bases). Trimming shortened V by 5 bases and J by 4 bases, and 10 bases separated the two germline ends. The CDR3 extends over 13 amino acids. CDR3 sequence: CASSPTSPDTQYF. CDR3 nucleotides: TGTGCCAGCAGTCCAACTAGCCCAGATACGCAGTATTTT.

The V and J genes are TRBV7-8 and TRBJ1-2; a possible D gene is TRBD1 (5 bases). Per germline, CDR1 SGHVS and CDR2 FQNEAQ. This CDR3 is built from 16 residues. Trimming cost V 4 bases and J 0 bases, with 15 bases left between them. The CDR3 nucleotides read TGTGCCAGCAGCTGGGGGGAAGCGGGAGCTAACTATGGCTACACCTTC. Translating gives CASSWGEAGANYGYTF.

This chain joins TRBV10-3 and TRBJ1-2; no definite D call. Trimming cost V 4 bases and J 8 bases, with 14 bases left between them. Germline V CDR1 and CDR2: ENHRY, SYGVKD. This CDR3 comprises 13 residues. Here the CDR3 reads CAISGVKGWGYTF. CDR3 nucleotides: TGTGCCATCAGTGGGGTAAAAGGCTGGGGCTACACCTTC.

In this sample, this clone turned up a few times. V usage is TRBV5-1 and J usage is TRBJ2-2; 8 bases are shared with TRBD2. J gave up 5 bases and V 0 bases, and 6 bases lay outside the gene matches. CDR3 length: 16 amino acids. Germline V gives CDR1 SGHRS, CDR2 YFSETQ. In DNA form, the CDR3 reads TGCGCCAGCAGCTTGGCCGTAGGCGGGGGGACCGGGGAGCTGTTTTTT. This sequence encodes CASSLAVGGGTGELFF. The entire variable domain, with the rest obtained from reference TRBV5-1 and TRBJ2-2, is as follows: KAGVTQTPRYLIKTRGQQVTLSCSPISGHRSVSWYQQTPGQGLQFLFEYFSETQRNKGNFPGRFSGRQFSNSRSEMNVSTLELGDSALYLCASSLAVGGGTGELFFGEGSRLTVL.

V usage is TRBV6-5 and J usage is TRBJ2-3, with 7 bases that match TRBD2. The CDR3 is 13 residues long. Trimming removed 8 bases from V and 5 bases from J; junction bases left unmatched: 7. Germline CDR1 and CDR2: MNHEY and SVGAGI. CDR3 nucleotides: TGTGCCAGCGGGGGGGTGGTCGGAGATACGCAGTATTTT. Protein sequence: CASGGVVGDTQYF.

The chain links TRBV4-3 to TRBJ2-1; D is undetermined. With 2 bases removed from V and 5 bases from J, the gap between germline ends came to 7 bases. Germline loops: CDR1 LGHNA, CDR2 YSLEER. CDR3 size: 13 residues. The CDR3 loop reads CASSQQFDNEQFF. DNA for the CDR3: TGCGCCAGCAGCCAACAATTCGACAATGAGCAGTTCTTC.

This chain joins TRBV6-5 and TRBJ1-2; 7 nucleotides line up with TRBD1. The CDR3 has 14 amino acids. Trimming took 6 bases from V and 8 from J; bases not matched to a gene: 12. Per germline, CDR1 MNHEY and CDR2 SVGAGI. CDR3 sequence: CASSPLEGAGGYTF. The DNA for the CDR3 is TGTGCCAGCAGCCCCTTAGAGGGGGCGGGAGGCTACACCTTC.

This chain joins TRBV25-1 and TRBJ1-1; the D is unclear. CDR1 is MGHDK, CDR2 SYGVNS, per germline. Trimming stripped 6 bases from V and 4 bases from J, with 9 bases between. This CDR3 contains 12 residues. The CDR3 coding sequence is TGTGCCAGCAGCGAGGCCTTCACTGAAGCTTTCTTT. This sequence encodes CASSEAFTEAFF.

Points on this clone: One end of the junction does not line up with germline, which may come from a read error. J is TRBJ1-1 and V is TRBV7-2; no reliable D call. CDR1 is SGHTA, CDR2 FQGNSA, per germline. This CDR3 has 13 amino acids. CDR3 bases: TGTGCCAGCAGCTTACTCGTGAAGACTGAAGCTTTCTTT. Its protein product is CASSLLVKTEAFF.

The CDR3 nucleotides are TGTGCCAGCAGTTTAAGGGACAGGGACCTCTCTGGAAACACCATATATTTT. Protein: CASSLRDRDLSGNTIYF. The chain employs TRBV27 and TRBJ1-3, with 9 nucleotides matching TRBD1. CDR1 is MNHEY and CDR2 is SMNVEV in the germline V gene (reference sequence). Germline trimming cut 2 bases from V and 0 bases from J; bases unmatched to any gene: 5. This CDR3 is 17 amino acids long.

This chain joins TRBV4-3 and TRBJ1-4, with 9 bases fitting TRBD1. This CDR3 contains 15 residues. Germline assignment: CDR1 LGHNA and CDR2 YSLEER. Trimming cost V 3 bases and J 4 bases; bases outside gene matches: 3. The CDR3 DNA reads TGCGCCAGCAGCCATCCGGGACAGGGTAATGAAAAACTGTTTTTT. Translated, it gives CASSHPGQGNEKLFF.

This chain joins TRBV6-1 and TRBJ1-3; the D is unclear. The CDR3 has 17 amino acids. V was pared by 2 bases and J by 0 bases, with 14 bases between. Germline V CDR1 and CDR2: MNHNS, SASEGT. CDR3 loop: CASSEWIIHRSGNTIYF. The CDR3 DNA is TGTGCCAGCAGTGAATGGATAATACACCGCTCTGGAAACACCATATATTTT.

The J gene is TRBJ2-7, the V gene TRBV18; 7 bases match TRBD2. Germline V gene sequence: CDR1 KGHSH, CDR2 LQKENI. This CDR3 has 14 residues. V was clipped by 1 base and J by 1 base; unmatched bases: 1. This CDR3 reads CASSPREGSYEQYF. The CDR3 coding sequence is TGTGCCAGCTCACCACGGGAGGGATCCTACGAGCAGTACTTC.

This chain joins TRBV5-6 and TRBJ1-2; D gene uncertain. The CDR3 sequence is 16 residues long. V gave up 0 bases and J gave up 8 bases, with 20 bases separating them. The germline V gene encodes CDR1 SGHDT and CDR2 YYEEEE. The CDR3 spells CASSLEEAGPFGGYTF. In DNA, the CDR3 is TGTGCCAGCAGCTTGGAGGAAGCAGGTCCCTTTGGGGGCTACACCTTC.

The genes are TRBV6-2 or TRBV6-3 and TRBJ2-2; D uncertain. CDR1 and CDR2 (germline): MNHEY, SVGEGT. With 2 bases removed from V and 3 bases from J, the gap between germline ends came to 7 bases. The CDR3 runs 14 residues. The DNA of the CDR3 is TGTGCCAGCAGTTACGCGCCCGACACCGGGGAGCTGTTTTTT. Translated: CASSYAPDTGELFF.